A selection of T cell receptor beta chains follows, all from one sample in a study of CD8+ T cells in alopecia areata. The data were produced by immunoSEQ multiplex PCR, yet TCRdb's version contains in-frame clones alone and is incomplete. The data show about 210,000 clones, more than 60% seen once. The sequenced sample was CD4+ T cells sorted from blood, obtained at approximately week 42, from a patient treated with tofacitinib. The receptors here all came from a human donor with alopecia areata. CDR3s include the opening cysteine and the closing phenylalanine or tryptophan. A D gene is named only where the DNA matches it firmly. A row's size may be missing; if present it is once, few, many or a size class.

clone size	J gene	D gene	CDR3 length	V gene	CDR3 DNA	CDR3 protein
few	TRBJ2-1	TRBD2	13	TRBV19	TGTGCCAGTAGCCTATCGGGGGGTCGGGAGCAGTTCTTC	CASSLSGGREQFF
NA	TRBJ1-5	NA	13	TRBV29-1	TGCAGCGCAAGCGGCGGAAGCAATCAGCCCCAGCATTTT	CSASGGSNQPQHF
few	TRBJ1-5	NA	14	TRBV2	TGTGCCAGCATGGGACACTTTAGCAATCAGCCCCAGCATTTT	CASMGHFSNQPQHF
NA	TRBJ2-1	NA	13	TRBV7-9	TGTGCCAGCAGCTCCCGAAATGCCAATGAGCAGTTCTTC	CASSSRNANEQFF
NA	TRBJ2-4	NA	15	TRBV27	TGTGCCAGCAGTCCAAGCATAGGGCCCAAAAACATTCAGTACTTC	CASSPSIGPKNIQYF
NA	TRBJ2-2	NA	17	TRBV9	TGTGCCAGCAGCGTAGGGACCGGAGGGGCGAACACCGGGGAGCTGTTTTTT	CASSVGTGGANTGELFF
once	TRBJ2-1	TRBD2	14	TRBV11-3	TGTGCCAGCAGCTTAAGGGGAGGGAACAATGAGCAGTTCTTC	CASSLRGGNNEQFF
NA	TRBJ2-2	NA	13	TRBV7-3	TGTGCCAGCAGTACCTCGAACACCGGGGAGCTGTTTTTT	CASSTSNTGELFF
NA	TRBJ1-2	NA	12	TRBV28	TGTGCCAGCAGTTTGAGGGACTATGGCTACACCTTC	CASSLRDYGYTF
NA	TRBJ2-3	NA	16	TRBV18	TGTGCCAGCTCACCTGCTACGGGACAAGGCACAGATACGCAGTATTTT	CASSPATGQGTDTQYF
few	TRBJ1-1	NA	15	TRBV25-1	TGTGCCAGCAGTGAAGGTGGCAGACCGAACACTGAAGCTTTCTTT	CASSEGGRPNTEAFF
NA	TRBJ1-1	NA	14	TRBV9	TGTGCCAGCAGCGTAGCGGGGGTGGGCACTGAAGCTTTCTTT	CASSVAGVGTEAFF
NA	TRBJ2-2	NA	12	TRBV2	TGTGCCAGCAGTGAGGGGGCCGGGGAGCTGTTTTTT	CASSEGAGELFF
NA	TRBJ2-5	TRBD2	16	TRBV2	TGTGCCAGCAGTGTAGGACTAGCGGTGACACAAGAGACCCAGTACTTC	CASSVGLAVTQETQYF
NA	TRBJ1-2	TRBD1	13	TRBV15	TGTGCCACCAGGGACAGGGGGTCCTATGGCTACACCTTC	CATRDRGSYGYTF
NA	TRBJ2-1	NA	13	TRBV29-1	TGCAGCGTTGGAAGTTACGGGGTGAATGAGCAGTTCTTC	CSVGSYGVNEQFF
NA	TRBJ1-1	NA	14	TRBV30	TGTGCCTGGAGTTTTAGCACCGTGAACACTGAAGCTTTCTTT	CAWSFSTVNTEAFF
NA	TRBJ2-7	NA	12	TRBV5-1	TGCGCCAGCAGCTCCGATCCATACGAGCAGTACTTC	CASSSDPYEQYF
NA	TRBJ2-1	TRBD2	16	TRBV6-6	TGTGCCAGCAGCCATGGACTAGCGGGGGCCGAGGATGAGCAGTTCTTC	CASSHGLAGAEDEQFF
once	TRBJ1-2	NA	11	TRBV2	TGTGCCAGCAAGATCGACTATGGCTACACCTTC	CASKIDYGYTF
NA	TRBJ2-5	NA	18	TRBV4-3	TGCGCCAGCAGCCAAGAAAAGTCGGGGGGCGTAAAACAAGAGACCCAGTACTTC	CASSQEKSGGVKQETQYF
few	TRBJ2-7	NA	13	TRBV11-3	TGTGCCAGCAGCTTCACAGGGCGCTACGAGCAGTACTTC	CASSFTGRYEQYF
NA	TRBJ1-1	NA	14	TRBV5-1	TGCGCCAGCAGCTTGGCCCTGGGGGGCAAGAGAGCTTTCTTT	CASSLALGGKRAFF
NA	TRBJ1-1	NA	14	TRBV7-9	TGTGCCAGCAGCTTCTCGTCAGGGAACACTGAAGCTTTCTTT	CASSFSSGNTEAFF
NA	TRBJ2-2	NA	16	TRBV5-1	TGCGCCAGCAGCTTGGCCGGCAGTAGGAGCACCGGGGAGCTGTTTTTT	CASSLAGSRSTGELFF
many	TRBJ2-3	NA	13	TRBV6-5	TGTGCCAGCACCATCCCTGGGGCAGATACGCAGTATTTT	CASTIPGADTQYF
NA	TRBJ1-5	NA	15	TRBV2	TGTGCCAGCAAAAGGGGACCGGCGAGGAGTCAGCCCCAGCATTTT	CASKRGPARSQPQHF
NA	TRBJ2-3	NA	13	TRBV25-1	TGTGCCAGCCGGAGGGTGGGAGGAGATACGCAGTATTTT	CASRRVGGDTQYF
NA	TRBJ1-2	NA	11	TRBV29-1	TGCAGCGTTGATCGGCAGTATGGCTACACCTTC	CSVDRQYGYTF
once	TRBJ2-3	TRBD2	17	TRBV5-1	TGCGCCAGCAGCTTGGGAGTTAGCGGGGTTTCCACAGATACGCAGTATTTT	CASSLGVSGVSTDTQYF
NA	TRBJ2-3	NA	14	TRBV11-3	TGTGCCAGCAGCTTGGCGGGGGCCACAGATACGCAGTATTTT	CASSLAGATDTQYF
NA	TRBJ1-2	NA	12	TRBV29-1	TGCAGCGTTGATGTCGAGGCGGGGGGCTACACCTTC	CSVDVEAGGYTF
many	TRBJ2-6	NA	14	TRBV18	TGTGCCAGCTCACGGGACTCTGGGGCCAACGTCCTGACTTTC	CASSRDSGANVLTF
NA	TRBJ1-2	TRBD1	20	TRBV13	TGTGCCAGCAGCTTGATAAAAAAGGCCCCAGGGACAGGAACCAACTATGGCTACACCTTC	CASSLIKKAPGTGTNYGYTF
medium-sized	TRBJ1-6	NA	15	TRBV14	TGTGCCAGCAGCCAAGAACCACTTCCTAATTCACCCCTCCACTTT	CASSQEPLPNSPLHF
NA	TRBJ2-3	NA	13	TRBV9	TGTGCCAGCAGCGTAGGACCCCCGGATACGCAGTATTTT	CASSVGPPDTQYF
NA	TRBJ2-2	TRBD1	15	TRBV6-4	TGTGCCAGCAGTGGCCAGGGGGCGCCCACCGGGGAGCTGTTTTTT	CASSGQGAPTGELFF
NA	TRBJ2-3	TRBD2	15	TRBV9	TGTGCCAGCAGCGCCGGACTAGTGAGCACAGATACGCAGTATTTT	CASSAGLVSTDTQYF
few	TRBJ2-5	TRBD1	16	TRBV5-1	TGCGCCAGCAGCAGGACAGGGGGCGCTTTGGAAGAGACCCAGTACTTC	CASSRTGGALEETQYF
few	TRBJ2-5	TRBD1	13	TRBV29-1	TGCAGCGTTGCTGACAGGGGACAAGAGACCCAGTACTTC	CSVADRGQETQYF
NA	TRBJ2-5	TRBD1	13	TRBV10-3	TGTGCCACCAGGGACAGGGTTTCTGGGACCCAGTACTTC	CATRDRVSGTQYF
NA	TRBJ2-5	TRBD1	14	TRBV5-6	TGTGCCACCTCGACAGGGACGACCCAAGAGACCCAGTACTTC	CATSTGTTQETQYF
NA	TRBJ2-7	TRBD1	15	TRBV14	TGTGCCAGCAGCCGATCCGGGACAGGCTCCTACGAGCAGTACTTC	CASSRSGTGSYEQYF
few	TRBJ2-1	NA	15	TRBV7-2	TGTGCCAGCAGCTTCCCCACGGGGGAAAACAATGAGCAGTTCTTC	CASSFPTGENNEQFF
NA	TRBJ1-1	NA	12	TRBV30	TGTGCCTGGAGTATTCCCTTCGCTGAAGCTTTCTTT	CAWSIPFAEAFF
NA	TRBJ1-2	TRBD1	15	TRBV9	TGTGCCAGCAGCGCTCACCTGACAGGGGGCAAGGGCTACACCTTC	CASSAHLTGGKGYTF
NA	TRBJ2-7	TRBD2	12	TRBV2	TGTGCCAGCACTCCGCCCAGCGGGGTTCTGTACTTC	CASTPPSGVLYF
NA	TRBJ1-4	NA	12	TRBV25-1	TGTGCCAGCAGGGAAGGGGATGAAAAACTGTTTTTT	CASREGDEKLFF
NA	TRBJ1-1	NA	11	TRBV28	TGTGCCAGCGGCAGGACTTTTGAAGCTTTCTTT	CASGRTFEAFF
NA	TRBJ1-2	TRBD1	15	TRBV27	TGTGCCAGCAGTATAACCGGGACAGCTATTTATGGCTACACCTTC	CASSITGTAIYGYTF